Sequencing of this T cell receptor beta chain was carried out in a study of CD4+ T cells in melanoma. Study outcomes and limitations: In melanoma, neoantigen-specific CD4+ T cells reportedly differed in differentiation state. CD8+ T cell, macrophage and B cell function reportedly correlated with neoantigen-specific CD4+ T cells.

The CDR3 runs 14 residues. Germline assignment: CDR1 MGHDK and CDR2 SYGVNS. V lost 4 bases to trimming and J lost 3 bases; unmatched junction nucleotides: 1. On this clone: The antigen remains unidentified.

Method: immunoSEQ multiplex PCR; TCRdb's copy keeps in-frame clones and lacks some. Found here are almost 15,000 clones, approximately 83% of them singletons; the top ten hold roughly 6.6%. This receptor was identified in a human donor with melanoma. This chain connects TRBV25-1 to TRBJ2-2, with 8 bases identical to TRBD1. The sequenced sample consisted of cells from a culture (not recorded whether cultured in vitro). Written as DNA, the CDR3 is TGTGCCAGCAGTGGACAGGGGTACACCGGGGAGCTGTTTTTT. Translated, it gives CASSGQGYTGELFF.